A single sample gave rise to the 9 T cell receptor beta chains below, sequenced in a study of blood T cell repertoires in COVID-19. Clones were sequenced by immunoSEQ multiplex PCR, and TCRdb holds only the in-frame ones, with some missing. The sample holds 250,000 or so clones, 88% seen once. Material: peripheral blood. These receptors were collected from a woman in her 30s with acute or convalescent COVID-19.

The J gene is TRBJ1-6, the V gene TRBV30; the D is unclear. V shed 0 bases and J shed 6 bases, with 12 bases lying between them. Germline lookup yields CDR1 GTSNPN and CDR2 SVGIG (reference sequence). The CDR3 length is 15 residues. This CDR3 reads CAWSVTTYRNSPLHF. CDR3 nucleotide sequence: TGTGCCTGGAGTGTAACTACTTACCGTAATTCACCCCTCCACTTT.

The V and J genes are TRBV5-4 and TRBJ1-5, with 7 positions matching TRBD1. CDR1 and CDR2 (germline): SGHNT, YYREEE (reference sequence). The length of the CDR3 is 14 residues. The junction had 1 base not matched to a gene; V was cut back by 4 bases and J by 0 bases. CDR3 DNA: TGTGCCAGCAGCAACAGGGGTAGCAATCAGCCCCAGCATTTT. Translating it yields CASSNRGSNQPQHF.

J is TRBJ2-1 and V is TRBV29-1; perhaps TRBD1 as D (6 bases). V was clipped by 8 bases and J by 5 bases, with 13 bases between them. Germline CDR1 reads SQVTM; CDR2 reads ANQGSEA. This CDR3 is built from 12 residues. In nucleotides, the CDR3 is TGCAGCCCCGACAGGTGGAACAATGAGCAGTTCTTC. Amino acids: CSPDRWNNEQFF.

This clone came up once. The CDR3, as DNA: TGTGCCAGTAGTCCTCGGGTAGCGGGAACGCTTGATGAGCAGTTCTTC. It yields the protein CASSPRVAGTLDEQFF. This rearrangement joins TRBV19 to TRBJ2-1; 8 bases fit TRBD2. The CDR3 has 16 residues. Losses at the gene ends were 5 bases for V and 8 bases for J; bases not matched to a gene: 14. CDR1 is LNHDA and CDR2 is SQIVND in the germline V gene (reference sequence).

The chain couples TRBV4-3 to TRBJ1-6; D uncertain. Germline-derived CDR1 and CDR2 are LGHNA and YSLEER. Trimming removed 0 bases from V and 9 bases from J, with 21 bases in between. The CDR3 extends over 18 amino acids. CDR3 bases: TGCGCCAGCAGCCAAGACTACCCCGCTCCGGGTGCCCGTTCACCCCTCCACTTT. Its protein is CASSQDYPAPGARSPLHF.

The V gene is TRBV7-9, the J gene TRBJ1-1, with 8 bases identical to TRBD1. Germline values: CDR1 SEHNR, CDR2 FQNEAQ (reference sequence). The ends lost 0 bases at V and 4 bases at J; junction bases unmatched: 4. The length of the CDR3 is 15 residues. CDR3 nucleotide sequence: TGTGCCAGCAGCTTAGCCCCGACAGGGGCCACTGAAGCTTTCTTT. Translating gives CASSLAPTGATEAFF.

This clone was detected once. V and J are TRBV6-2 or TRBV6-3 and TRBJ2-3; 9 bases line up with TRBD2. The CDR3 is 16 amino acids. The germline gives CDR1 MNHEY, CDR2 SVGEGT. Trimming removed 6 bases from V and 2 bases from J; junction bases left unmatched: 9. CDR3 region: CASSPFAGGPTDTQYF. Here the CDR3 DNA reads TGTGCCAGCAGCCCTTTTGCGGGAGGGCCCACAGATACGCAGTATTTT.

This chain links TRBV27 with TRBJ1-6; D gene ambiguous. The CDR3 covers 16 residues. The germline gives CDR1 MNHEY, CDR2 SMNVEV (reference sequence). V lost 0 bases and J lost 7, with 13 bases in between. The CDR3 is CASSLSRGILNSPLHF. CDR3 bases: TGTGCCAGCAGTTTATCCCGAGGCATCCTGAATTCACCCCTCCACTTT.

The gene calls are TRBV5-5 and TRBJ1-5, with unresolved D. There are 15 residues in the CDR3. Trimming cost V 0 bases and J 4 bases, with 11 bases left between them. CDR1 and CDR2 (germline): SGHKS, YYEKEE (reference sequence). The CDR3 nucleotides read TGTGCCAGCAGCTTGGTTTCCACAGAAAATCAGCCCCAGCATTTT. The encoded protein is CASSLVSTENQPQHF.